The 18 T cell receptor beta chains given below trace back to one sample, sequenced in a study of identifying expanded T cells in peripheral blood. TCRdb's copy holds only in-frame clones and misses some; the assay was immunoSEQ multiplex PCR. Altogether about 63,000 clones are present, over 75% being singletons, with the ten largest covering about 18%. The sequenced sample was blood. Every receptor here comes from a person aged 18-69 years in good health.

This clone came up once. As DNA, the CDR3 is TGCGCCAGCAGCTTAAAGGACAGGGGGCCGGGCTACACCTTC. As protein: CASSLKDRGPGYTF. This chain joins TRBV5-1 and TRBJ1-2; 11 bases agree with TRBD1. Germline V lookup: CDR1 SGHRS, CDR2 YFSETQ. The CDR3 extends over 14 amino acids. V was clipped by 2 bases and J by 8 bases; unmatched bases: 5.

The genes are TRBV12-2 and TRBJ1-2; no DNA check was done on the table's D call, TRBD1. TRBV12-2 is termed a pseudogene. CDR3 length: 13 amino acids. CDR3 sequence: CASRPQGGLGYTF. The CDR3 DNA is TGTGCAAGTCGCCCACAGGGTGGGTTGGGCTACACCTTC.

The chain carries TRBV10-3 and TRBJ2-2; tentative D call: TRBD2 (6 bases). The ends were cut back, 6 bases at V and 2 bases at J, with 7 bases in the middle. CDR3 length equals 13 residues. Germline V gene data show CDR1 as ENHRY and CDR2 as SYGVKD. CDR3 protein: CAISGGNTGELFF. The CDR3 DNA is TGTGCCATCAGCGGGGGTAACACCGGGGAGCTGTTTTTT.

The chain joins TRBV7-1 to TRBJ2-7; D is unclear. TRBV7-1 is designated an ORF whose function remains uncertain. The CDR3 is made up of 14 amino acids. V dropped 5 bases and J dropped 4 bases, with 15 bases sitting between them. The CDR3 region is CASSPPSPEYEQYF. For the CDR3, the DNA is TGTGCCAGCAGCCCCCCAAGCCCGGAATACGAGCAGTACTTC.

The rearrangement uses TRBV6-5 and TRBJ2-3; no clear D. The CDR3 has 15 residues. Germline lookup yields CDR1 MNHEY and CDR2 SVGAGI. The V end lost 0 bases, the J end lost 0 bases, and 7 bases lay between the germline ends. CDR3 DNA sequence: TGTGCCAGCAGTTACTCGATAACTAGCACAGATACGCAGTATTTT. It encodes CASSYSITSTDTQYF.

The chain is built from TRBV14 and TRBJ1-6; D unclear. The CDR3 is made up of 16 amino acids. Germline V CDR1 and CDR2: SGHDN, FVKESK. The V gene lost 4 bases and the J gene lost 7 bases, with 17 bases spanning the gap. CDR3 protein: CASSLWSGRPNSPLHF. The DNA for the CDR3 is TGTGCCAGCAGCCTGTGGAGCGGGCGGCCGAATTCACCCCTCCACTTT.

The chain carries TRBV7-9 and TRBJ1-1; D unclear. The germline V and J ends were trimmed by 5 bases and 8 bases, with 12 bases remaining between them. Germline loops: CDR1 SEHNR, CDR2 FQNEAQ (reference sequence). The CDR3 is made up of 12 amino acids. The CDR3 protein is CASSREGREAFF. CDR3 in DNA: TGTGCCAGCAGCCGAGAGGGCAGGGAAGCTTTCTTT. Full variable domain (remainder filled in from reference TRBV7-9 and TRBJ1-1): DTGVSQNPRHKITKRGQNVTFRCDPISEHNRLYWYRQTLGQGPEFLTYFQNEAQLEKSRLLSDRFSAERPKGSFSTLEIQRTEQGDSAMYLCASSREGREAFFGQGTRLTVV.

This clone has just one count. This chain uses TRBV30 with TRBJ2-3; TRBD1 or TRBD2 may be the D gene (6 bases each). CDR3 size: 15 residues. Trimming shortened V by 2 bases and J by 0 bases, and 12 bases separated the two germline ends. Germline assignment: CDR1 GTSNPN and CDR2 SVGIG (reference sequence). CDR3 region: CAWSRGQGSTDTQYF. Written as DNA, the CDR3 is TGTGCCTGGAGTCGGGGGCAGGGAAGCACAGATACGCAGTATTTT.

In this sample, this clone turned up many times. The J gene is TRBJ1-1, the V gene TRBV6-1; perhaps TRBD1 as D (5 bases). Germline CDR1 and CDR2: MNHNS and SASEGT. This CDR3 has 12 residues. V lost 7 bases and J 7 bases, leaving 13 bases between the germline ends. CDR3 nucleotide sequence: TGTGCCAGCATTCTGGGGGTGGGTGAAGCTTTCTTT. This encodes CASILGVGEAFF.

The chain has TRBV29-1 and TRBJ2-4; D is possibly TRBD1 (5 bases). CDR3 size: 16 residues. Per germline, CDR1 SQVTM and CDR2 ANQGSEA. V lost 4 bases and J lost 2, with 18 bases in between. The CDR3 nucleotides are TGCAGCGTTGTCGGTTGGACAATTGGGCCCAAAAACATTCAGTACTTC. Amino acid sequence: CSVVGWTIGPKNIQYF.

The rearrangement joins TRBV5-1 to TRBJ2-1; 10 bases align to TRBD1. Germline trimming cut 5 bases from V and 13 bases from J; bases unmatched to any gene: 6. This CDR3 comprises 12 residues. Germline CDR1 is SGHRS and CDR2 is YFSETQ. This chain's CDR3 is CASRRGTGVQFF. The CDR3 DNA reads as TGCGCCAGCAGACGAGGGACAGGGGTTCAGTTCTTC. Supplemented by reference TRBV5-1 and TRBJ2-1, the full variable domain reads KAGVTQTPRYLIKTRGQQVTLSCSPISGHRSVSWYQQTPGQGLQFLFEYFSETQRNKGNFPGRFSGRQFSNSRSEMNVSTLELGDSALYLCASRRGTGVQFFGPGTRLTVL.

This chain joins TRBV4-2 and TRBJ2-1, with 7 bases aligning to TRBD2. This CDR3 is 15 amino acids long. Germline V gene lookup returns CDR1 LGHNA and CDR2 YNFKEQ. J gave up 4 bases and V 2 bases, and 5 bases lay outside the gene matches. In DNA, the CDR3 is TGTGCCAGCAGCCAAAACCCGGGACTATACAATGAGCAGTTCTTC. Amino acid sequence: CASSQNPGLYNEQFF.

The chain links TRBV6-5 to TRBJ1-4; 7 bases fit TRBD1. V shed 6 bases and J 8 bases; nucleotides not matched to a gene: 9. Germline loops: CDR1 MNHEY, CDR2 SVGAGI. This CDR3 is 14 amino acids long. Written as DNA, the CDR3 is TGTGCCAGCAGGCACAGGGGATGGTCAGAAAAACTGTTTTTT. Its protein product is CASRHRGWSEKLFF.

CDR3: CASSLGGLAGSDEQYF. In DNA form, the CDR3 reads TGTGCCAGCAGCTTGGGGGGTCTAGCGGGATCCGACGAGCAGTACTTC. This rearrangement joins TRBV5-4 to TRBJ2-7, with 9 positions matching TRBD2. The CDR3 has 16 residues. Germline V CDR1 and CDR2: SGHNT, YYREEE (reference sequence). The V segment lost 0 bases and the J segment 5 bases; nucleotides outside the gene matches: 9.

The V gene is TRBV29-1, the J gene TRBJ2-4; D might be TRBD2 (6 bases). Trimming removed 0 bases from V and 8 bases from J, with 14 bases in between. CDR1 is SQVTM, CDR2 ANQGSEA, per germline. This CDR3 is 14 amino acids long. The CDR3 is CSVEDGSGVDIQYF. The DNA of the CDR3 is TGCAGCGTTGAAGATGGGTCGGGAGTGGACATTCAGTACTTC.

This clone has just a few counts. The CDR3 DNA reads as TGTGCCAGCAGCCGGACTAGCGGGCTCACAGATACGCAGTATTTT. Encoded protein: CASSRTSGLTDTQYF. The V gene is TRBV13, the J gene TRBJ2-3; 11 positions match TRBD2. V trimming: 5 bases; J trimming: 2 bases; junction bases outside the gene matches: 3. CDR3 length equals 15 residues. CDR1 and CDR2 from the germline V gene are PRHDT and FYEKMQ (reference sequence).

This chain joins TRBV5-4 and TRBJ2-7, with no clear D. Between the trimmed V and J ends, which lost 1 base and 2 bases, there was a span of 4 bases. Germline V lookup: CDR1 SGHNT, CDR2 YYREEE (reference sequence). CDR3 length: 12 residues. Here the CDR3 reads CASSLSTYEQYF. The CDR3, as DNA: TGTGCCAGCAGCTTGTCCACCTACGAGCAGTACTTC.

This clone was seen at least ten times. The chain has TRBV5-6 and TRBJ1-6; D is undetermined. Germline CDR1 reads SGHDT; CDR2 reads YYEEEE. This CDR3 is built from 15 residues. The V end lost 2 bases, the J end lost 7 bases, and 13 bases lay between the germline ends. The chain's CDR3 is CASSLAGRTNSPLHF. Written as DNA, the CDR3 is TGTGCCAGCAGCTTAGCAGGACGGACCAATTCACCCCTCCACTTT.